The following is a T cell receptor beta chain sequence with its context. The sample originates from a study of blood T cell repertoires in COVID-19. Libraries were prepared by immunoSEQ multiplex PCR; TCRdb keeps only in-frame clonotypes and omits some of them. Of 230,000 or so clones in the sample, 86% were seen once. Germline V gene sequence: CDR1 SGDLS, CDR2 YYNGEE. The trim removed 4 bases at V and 4 bases at J, leaving 4 bases unmatched. This CDR3 has 15 amino acids. This TCR was recovered from a woman aged 40-49 years with acute COVID-19. The J gene is TRBJ2-5, the V gene TRBV9; the match to TRBD2 covers 13 bases. Specimen: PBMCs or T cells enriched from blood (not recorded which). The CDR3 nucleotides read TGTGCCAGCAGCCTTACTAGCGGGGGGGCAGAGACCCAGTACTTC. This gives the protein CASSLTSGGAETQYF.